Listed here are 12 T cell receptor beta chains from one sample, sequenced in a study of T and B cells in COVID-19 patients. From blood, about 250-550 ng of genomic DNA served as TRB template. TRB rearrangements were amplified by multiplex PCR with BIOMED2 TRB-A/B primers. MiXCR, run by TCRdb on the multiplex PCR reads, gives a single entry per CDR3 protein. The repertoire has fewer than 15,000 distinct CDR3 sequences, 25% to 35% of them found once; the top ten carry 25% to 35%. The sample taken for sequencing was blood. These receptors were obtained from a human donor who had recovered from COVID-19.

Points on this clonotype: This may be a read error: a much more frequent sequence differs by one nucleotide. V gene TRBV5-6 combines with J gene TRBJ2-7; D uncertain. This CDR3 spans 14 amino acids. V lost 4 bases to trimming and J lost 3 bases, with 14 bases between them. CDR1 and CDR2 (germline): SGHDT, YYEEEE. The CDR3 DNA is TGTGCCAGCAGCCTGGACCCCGACGGCTACGAGCAGTACGTC. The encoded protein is CASSLDPDGYEQYV.

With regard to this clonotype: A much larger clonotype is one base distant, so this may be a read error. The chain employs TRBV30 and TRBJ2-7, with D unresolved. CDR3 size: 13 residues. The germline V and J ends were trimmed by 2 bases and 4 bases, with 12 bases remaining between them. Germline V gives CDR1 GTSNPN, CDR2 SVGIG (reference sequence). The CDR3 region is CAWSSCRGYEQYV. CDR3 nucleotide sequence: TGTGCCTGGAGTAGCTGCAGAGGATACGAGCAGTACGTC.

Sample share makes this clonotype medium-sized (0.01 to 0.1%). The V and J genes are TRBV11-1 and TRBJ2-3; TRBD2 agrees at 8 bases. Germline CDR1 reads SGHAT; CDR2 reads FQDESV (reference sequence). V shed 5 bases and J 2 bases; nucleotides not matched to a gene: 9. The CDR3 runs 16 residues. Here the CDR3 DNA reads TGTGCCAGCAGCCACCAACTAGCGGAGATCACAGATACGCAGTATTTT. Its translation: CASSHQLAEITDTQYF.

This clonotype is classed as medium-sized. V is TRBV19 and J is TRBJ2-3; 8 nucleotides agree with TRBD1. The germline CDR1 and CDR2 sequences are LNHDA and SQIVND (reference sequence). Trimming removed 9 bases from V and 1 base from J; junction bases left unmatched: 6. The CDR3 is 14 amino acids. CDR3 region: CASNPGGGTDTQYF. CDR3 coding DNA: TGTGCCAGCAACCCAGGGGGCGGCACAGATACGCAGTATTTT.

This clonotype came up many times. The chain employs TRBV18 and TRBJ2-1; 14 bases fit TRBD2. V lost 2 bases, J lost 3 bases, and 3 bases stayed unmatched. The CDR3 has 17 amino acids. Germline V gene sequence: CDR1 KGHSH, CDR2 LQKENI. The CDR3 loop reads CASSPVTSGRVYNEQFF. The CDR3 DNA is TGTGCCAGCTCACCAGTGACTAGCGGGAGGGTCTACAATGAGCAGTTCTTC. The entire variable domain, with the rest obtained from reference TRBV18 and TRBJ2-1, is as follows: NAGVMQNPRHLVRRRGQEARLRCSPMKGHSHVYWYRQLPEEGLKFMVYLQKENIIDESGMPKERFSAEFPKEGPSILRIQQVVRGDSAAYFCASSPVTSGRVYNEQFFGPGTRLTVL.

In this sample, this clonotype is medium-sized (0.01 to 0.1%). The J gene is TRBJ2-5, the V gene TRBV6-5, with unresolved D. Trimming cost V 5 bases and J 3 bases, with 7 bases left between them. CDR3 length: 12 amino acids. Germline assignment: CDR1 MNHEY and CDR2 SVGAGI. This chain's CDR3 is CASSGWKETQYF. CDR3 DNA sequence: TGTGCCAGCAGTGGGTGGAAAGAGACCCAGTACTTC.

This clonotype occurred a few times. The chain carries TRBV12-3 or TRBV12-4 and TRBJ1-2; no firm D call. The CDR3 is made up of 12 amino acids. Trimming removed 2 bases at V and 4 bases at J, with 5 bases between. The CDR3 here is CASSLWLYGYTF. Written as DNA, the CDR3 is TGTGCCAGCAGTTTATGGCTCTATGGCTACACCTTC.

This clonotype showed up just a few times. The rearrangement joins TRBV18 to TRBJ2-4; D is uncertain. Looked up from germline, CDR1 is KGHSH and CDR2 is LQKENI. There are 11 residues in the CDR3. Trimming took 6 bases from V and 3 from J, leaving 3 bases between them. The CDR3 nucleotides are TGTGCCAGCTCGGACAAAAACATTCAGTACTTC. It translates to CASSDKNIQYF.

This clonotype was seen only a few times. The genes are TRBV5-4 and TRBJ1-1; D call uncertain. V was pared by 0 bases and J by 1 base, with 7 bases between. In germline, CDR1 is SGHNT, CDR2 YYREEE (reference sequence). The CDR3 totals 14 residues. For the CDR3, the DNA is TGTGCCAGCAGCTTGGAGGCGAGGAACACTGAAGCTTTCTTT. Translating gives CASSLEARNTEAFF.

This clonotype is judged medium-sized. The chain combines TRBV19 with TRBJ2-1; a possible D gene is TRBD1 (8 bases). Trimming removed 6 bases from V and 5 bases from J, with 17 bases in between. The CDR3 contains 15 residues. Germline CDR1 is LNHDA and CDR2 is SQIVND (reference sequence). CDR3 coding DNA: TGTGCCAGTAGCCAGGGGGCGGGAGCCAACAATGAGCAGTTCTTC. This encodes CASSQGAGANNEQFF.

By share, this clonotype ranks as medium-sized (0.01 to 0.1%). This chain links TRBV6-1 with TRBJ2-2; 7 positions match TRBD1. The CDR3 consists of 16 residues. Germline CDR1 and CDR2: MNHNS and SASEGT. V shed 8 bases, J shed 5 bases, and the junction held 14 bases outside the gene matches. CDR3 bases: TGTGCCAGCCCAATATACGACAGGGTAGGGACCGGGGAGCTGTTTTTT. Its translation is CASPIYDRVGTGELFF.

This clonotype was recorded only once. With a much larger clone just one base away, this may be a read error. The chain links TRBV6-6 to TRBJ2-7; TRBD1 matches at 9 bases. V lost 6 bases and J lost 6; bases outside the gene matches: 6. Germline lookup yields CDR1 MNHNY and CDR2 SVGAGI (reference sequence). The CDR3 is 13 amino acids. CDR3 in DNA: TGTGCCAGCAGACTACAGGGGGCACCCGAGCAGTACTTC. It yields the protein CASRLQGAPEQYF.